Below are 16 T cell receptor beta chains sequenced from a single sample in a study of Graves' ophthalmopathy and Graves' hyperthyroidism (dated by TCRdb to 2016 to 2019). The sequencer was an Illumina HiSeq 2000. For repertoire sequencing, TCR beta CDR3 regions were amplified from RNA transcripts. The first round was an RT-PCR using HTBI primers with the Qiagen OneStep RT-PCR kit, and this first round was followed by a second-round multiplex PCR, then size selection and purification. TCRdb reanalyzed the raw reads on its own, using fastp at Q25 for trimming and MiXCR for clone calling, and kept in-frame beta chains. CDR3 protein duplicates are merged, each entry listing the most common genes and DNA. Across this sample there are 620,000 or so distinct CDR3 sequences, with over 20% seen only once. The leading ten clones occupy approximately 6.9% of the sample. Sequenced: peripheral blood. These receptors all come from a woman younger than 30 with stable Graves' hyperthyroidism. Some clones in this sample may be carry-over from other donors' samples. Donor details come from another sample of the same person, matched by shared clones.

This clonotype was counted at least ten times. The chain combines TRBV28 with TRBJ2-5; TRBD2 matches at 9 bases. The germline CDR1 and CDR2 sequences are MDHEN and SYDVKM. There are 15 residues in the CDR3. The V and J ends lost 6 bases and 2 bases, in that order; junction bases with no gene match: 7. The CDR3 coding sequence is TGTGCCAGCAGCCCGGGACTAGCCCCACAAGAGACCCAGTACTTC. Protein: CASSPGLAPQETQYF.

This clonotype was seen at least ten times. The CDR3 loop reads CASSLAPSGTGAYEQYF. DNA of the CDR3: TGTGCCAGCAGCTTAGCCCCCTCCGGGACAGGGGCCTACGAGCAGTACTTC. V usage is TRBV13 and J usage is TRBJ2-7, with 10 bases lining up with TRBD1. The CDR3 covers 17 residues. The V and J ends lost 1 base and 2 bases, in that order; junction bases with no gene match: 8. Germline V lookup: CDR1 PRHDT, CDR2 FYEKMQ (reference sequence).

Turning to this clonotype: Just one base apart from a much larger clone, this may be a read error. The chain has TRBV29-1 and TRBJ2-5, with no clear D. Per the germline V gene, CDR1 is SQVTM and CDR2 is ANQGSEA. There are 12 residues in the CDR3. The CDR3 protein is CSVLTPTKTKYF. As DNA, the CDR3 is TGCAGCGTCCTGACTCCGACGAAGACCAAGTACTTC.

V gene TRBV20-1 combines with J gene TRBJ2-2; 7 bases match TRBD2. The germline V gene encodes CDR1 DFQATT and CDR2 SNEGSKA (reference sequence). J lost 3 bases, V lost 6 bases, and 7 bases had no gene match. The CDR3 covers 14 residues. The CDR3 DNA follows: TGCAGTGCGAATGGACTAGGGTACACCGGGGAGCTGTTTTTT. This encodes CSANGLGYTGELFF.

This clonotype was seen repeatedly, ten times or more. V is TRBV27 and J is TRBJ1-1; maybe TRBD1 (6 bases). Per the germline V gene, CDR1 is MNHEY and CDR2 is SMNVEV (reference sequence). CDR3 length: 13 amino acids. V was pared by 8 bases and J by 0 bases, with 10 bases between. The CDR3 DNA reads TGTGCCAGCGGACAGTTCATGAACACTGAAGCTTTCTTT. Amino acid sequence: CASGQFMNTEAFF.

This clonotype occurred many times. The chain combines TRBV12-3 or TRBV12-4 with TRBJ2-4, with a tentative D call TRBD2 (7 bases). V dropped 3 bases and J dropped 6 bases, with 12 bases sitting between them. This CDR3 comprises 14 residues. In nucleotides, the CDR3 is TGTGCCAGCAGTTTGGGGGGGCCCTTAAACATTCAGTACTTC. Encoded protein: CASSLGGPLNIQYF.

This clonotype was counted a few times. The CDR3, as DNA: TGTGCCAGCAGCTTAAACCCCGCCGGGGAGACCCAGTACTTC. Translated: CASSLNPAGETQYF. The J gene is TRBJ2-5, the V gene TRBV7-3; no clear D gene. V lost 1 base and J 5 bases, leaving 11 bases between the germline ends. Per germline, CDR1 SGHTA and CDR2 FQGTGA. The CDR3 has 14 amino acids.

The chain carries TRBV7-3 and TRBJ2-7, with D tentatively TRBD2 (6 bases). The germline gives CDR1 SGHTA, CDR2 FQGTGA. The CDR3 spans 15 residues. Deletions cut 4 bases from V and 3 bases from J, with 16 bases between. DNA of the CDR3: TGTGCCAGCAGCTCATCTAGCGAGGTGCACTACGAGCAGTACTTC. This gives the protein CASSSSSEVHYEQYF.

This clonotype occurred a few times. This chain uses TRBV7-9 with TRBJ1-1; D unresolved. Germline V gives CDR1 SEHNR, CDR2 FQNEAQ (reference sequence). V lost 4 bases and J 7 bases, leaving 13 bases between the germline ends. CDR3 length: 13 residues. DNA for the CDR3: TGTGCCAGCAGCTCCCCTGTGACACTTGAAGCTTTCTTT. This gives the protein CASSSPVTLEAFF.

This clonotype occurred many times. The V call is TRBV28, the J call TRBJ1-5; perhaps TRBD1 as D (6 bases). CDR1 and CDR2 from the germline V gene are MDHEN and SYDVKM. The CDR3 spans 13 residues. V lost 9 bases to trimming and J lost 3 bases, with 12 bases between them. DNA of the CDR3: TGTGCCAGTCCTAGGGGACACAATCAGCCCCAGCATTTT. Translated, it gives CASPRGHNQPQHF.

The chain recombines TRBV12-3 or TRBV12-4 with TRBJ1-2, with D possibly matching TRBD1 (5 bases). V was pared by 2 bases and J by 8 bases, with 27 bases between. The CDR3 runs 18 residues. The CDR3 region has the DNA TGTGCCAGCAGTTTAAGCTCCCCACGTAGGGGCAAATCCTCGGGCTACACCTTC. Translating it yields CASSLSSPRRGKSSGYTF.

The table lists this clonotype with many counts. The genes are TRBV11-1 and TRBJ1-1; no firm D call. The V gene's germline CDR1 is SGHAT and CDR2 FQDESV (reference sequence). Trimming left V 4 bases short and J 4 bases short, with 13 bases between. The CDR3 spans 14 residues. CDR3 protein: CASSSYSRTTEAFF. The DNA of the CDR3 is TGTGCCAGCAGCTCTTATTCACGGACCACTGAAGCTTTCTTT.

The sample holds many counts of this clonotype. A much bigger clone sits one base away, suggesting this may be a read error. CDR3 sequence (DNA): TGTGCCAGCCATGGGACAGGGGGTATCGAGCGGTACTTC. This translates into CASHGTGGIERYF. J is TRBJ2-7 and V is TRBV6-1; 11 bases fit TRBD1. This CDR3 is built from 13 residues. From germline, CDR1 is MNHNS and CDR2 SASEGT.

This clonotype showed up just a few times. With a much larger clone just one base away, this may be a read error. This chain uses TRBV6-1 with TRBJ2-5, with D unresolved. Germline V gene lookup returns CDR1 MNHNS and CDR2 SASEGT. The CDR3 spans 16 residues. CDR3 protein: CASSGFLGMRLETKYF. As DNA, the CDR3 is TGTGCCAGCAGTGGGTTCCTAGGGATGCGGCTCGAGACCAAGTACTTC.

This clonotype was picked up many times. J is TRBJ1-5 and V is TRBV12-3 or TRBV12-4, with a possible D match to TRBD1 (6 bases). This CDR3 region has 17 residues. Trimming left V 4 bases short and J 3 bases short, with 19 bases between. This CDR3 is CASSWWGLDSDNQPQHF. The CDR3 DNA is TGTGCCAGCAGTTGGTGGGGACTGGACAGTGACAATCAGCCCCAGCATTTT.

The chain combines TRBV30 with TRBJ2-7, with D possibly being TRBD1 or TRBD2 (7 bases each). From germline, CDR1 is GTSNPN and CDR2 SVGIG (reference sequence). This CDR3 has 13 amino acids. The germline V and J ends were trimmed by 3 bases and 6 bases, with 15 bases remaining between them. The CDR3 DNA sequence: TGTGCCTGGAGCGCAGGGGGGGTTGGCGAGCAGTACTTC. Amino acids: CAWSAGGVGEQYF.